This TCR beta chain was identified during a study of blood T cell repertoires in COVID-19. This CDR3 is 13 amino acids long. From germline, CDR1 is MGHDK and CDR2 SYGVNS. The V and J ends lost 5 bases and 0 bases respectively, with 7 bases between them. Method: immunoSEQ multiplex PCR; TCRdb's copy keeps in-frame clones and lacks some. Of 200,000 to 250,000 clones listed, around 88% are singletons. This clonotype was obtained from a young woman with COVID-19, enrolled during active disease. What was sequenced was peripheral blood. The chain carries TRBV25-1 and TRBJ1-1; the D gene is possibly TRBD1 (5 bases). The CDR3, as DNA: TGTGCCAGCAGTCGACAGTTGAACACTGAAGCTTTCTTT. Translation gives CASSRQLNTEAFF.